A single sample is the source of the 19 T cell receptor beta chains below, sequenced in a study of cytomegalovirus exposure and HLA in healthy donors. 60 Vbeta and 13 Jbeta primers were used in PCR. Method: immunoSEQ multiplex PCR; TCRdb's copy keeps in-frame clones and lacks some. The sample has about 90,000 clones, around 76% seen once. Sequenced: PBMCs. The receptors were gathered from an older woman in good health and CMV-seropositive.

V is TRBV19 and J is TRBJ2-7, with 11 bases fitting TRBD2. Trimming took 5 bases from V and 4 from J; bases not matched to a gene: 7. Germline V lookup: CDR1 LNHDA, CDR2 SQIVND (reference sequence). The CDR3 extends over 15 amino acids. CDR3 residues: CASSFAGTSGYEQYF. In nucleotides, the CDR3 is TGTGCCAGTAGTTTCGCCGGGACTAGCGGTTACGAGCAGTACTTC.

This chain connects TRBV10-3 to TRBJ2-7; 7 bases line up with TRBD1. The germline CDR1 and CDR2 sequences are ENHRY and SYGVKD. V lost 6 bases to trimming and J lost 3 bases; unmatched junction nucleotides: 8. The CDR3 runs to 14 residues. CDR3 coding DNA: TGTGCCATCAGGGGAGAGGGGGCGAGCTACGAGCAGTACTTC. Translated: CAIRGEGASYEQYF.

V gene TRBV19 combines with J gene TRBJ2-1, with 7 positions matching TRBD2. The length of the CDR3 is 16 residues. Germline CDR1 is LNHDA and CDR2 is SQIVND (reference sequence). J lost 0 bases, V lost 7 bases, and 9 bases had no gene match. CDR3 DNA sequence: TGTGCCAGTACGGGGGGAACCCTTCGCTCCTACAATGAGCAGTTCTTC. The encoded protein is CASTGGTLRSYNEQFF.

This clone came up once. This chain links TRBV11-1 with TRBJ2-1; weak D call: TRBD1 (5 bases). Trimming removed 2 bases from V and 0 bases from J, with 14 bases in between. Germline V gene data show CDR1 as SGHAT and CDR2 as FQDESV (reference sequence). The CDR3 is 17 amino acids. The CDR3 nucleotides are TGTGCCAGCAGCTTATTAGGAAGACAGAGCTCCTACAATGAGCAGTTCTTC. Translation: CASSLLGRQSSYNEQFF.

The V gene is TRBV19, the J gene TRBJ1-5; 7 nucleotides agree with TRBD1. Germline-derived CDR1 and CDR2 are LNHDA and SQIVND (reference sequence). The V gene end was trimmed by 7 bases and the J gene end by 0 bases; junction bases not matched to a gene: 6. CDR3 length: 15 residues. The CDR3 nucleotides read TGTGCCAGTAAGGGGGCCGCCTATAGCAATCAGCCCCAGCATTTT. It is translated as CASKGAAYSNQPQHF.

The J gene is TRBJ1-1, the V gene TRBV27, with 8 bases aligning to TRBD1. The CDR3 contains 13 residues. V shed 5 bases, J shed 5 bases, and the junction held 4 bases outside the gene matches. The germline gives CDR1 MNHEY, CDR2 SMNVEV (reference sequence). The CDR3 DNA reads TGTGCCAGCAGTAGTACAGGGGGGACTGAAGCTTTCTTT. This encodes CASSSTGGTEAFF.

This clone was seen only a few times. The chain carries TRBV28 and TRBJ2-5; 9 nucleotides match TRBD1. J lost 1 base, V lost 7 bases, and 16 bases had no gene match. CDR1 and CDR2 from the germline V gene are MDHEN and SYDVKM. This CDR3 has 18 amino acids. As DNA, the CDR3 is TGTGCCAGCATTACCCAGTGGGACAGGGTTAGGGGCCAAGAGACCCAGTACTTC. This codes for CASITQWDRVRGQETQYF. The full variable domain, its missing parts supplied by reference TRBV28 and TRBJ2-5, is DVKVTQSSRYLVKRTGEKVFLECVQDMDHENMFWYRQDPGLGLRLIYFSYDVKMKEKGDIPEGYSVSREKKERFSLILESASTNQTSMYLCASITQWDRVRGQETQYFGPGTRLLVL.

V gene TRBV5-4 combines with J gene TRBJ2-7; 11 bases agree with TRBD2. Germline V gene data show CDR1 as SGHNT and CDR2 as YYREEE (reference sequence). Germline trimming cut 0 bases from V and 3 bases from J; bases unmatched to any gene: 8. This CDR3 has 17 residues. The CDR3 region is CASSLGPQLAGDYEQYF. In nucleotides, the CDR3 is TGTGCCAGCAGCTTGGGCCCCCAACTAGCGGGAGACTACGAGCAGTACTTC.

The rearrangement joins TRBV5-6 to TRBJ2-2; D might be TRBD1 (6 bases). The germline gives CDR1 SGHDT, CDR2 YYEEEE. Trimming removed 2 bases from V and 2 bases from J, with 16 bases in between. The CDR3 sequence is 17 residues long. The CDR3: CASSLGPPGANTGELFF. DNA of the CDR3: TGTGCCAGCAGCTTAGGGCCCCCAGGGGCAAACACCGGGGAGCTGTTTTTT.

CDR3 DNA: TGTGCCAGCAGTGGACGACTAGCGGGTACCAATGAGCAGTTCTTC. This gives the protein CASSGRLAGTNEQFF. This chain connects TRBV28 to TRBJ2-1; 10 positions match TRBD2. The CDR3 consists of 15 residues. The germline V gene encodes CDR1 MDHEN and CDR2 SYDVKM. The V segment lost 5 bases and the J segment 6 bases; nucleotides outside the gene matches: 7.

The chain employs TRBV19 and TRBJ1-2; a weak D match, TRBD1 (5 bases). The CDR3 runs to 14 residues. Deletions cut 7 bases from V and 4 bases from J, with 16 bases between. The V gene's germline CDR1 is LNHDA and CDR2 SQIVND (reference sequence). The CDR3 spells CASNNPGRSYGYTF. The DNA for the CDR3 is TGTGCCAGTAATAATCCAGGGCGTAGCTATGGCTACACCTTC.

The chain links TRBV19 to TRBJ1-1, with no clear D. V was shortened by 1 base and J by 5 bases, with 8 bases between the two germline ends. CDR1 LNHDA and CDR2 SQIVND come from the germline V gene (reference sequence). The CDR3 sequence is 13 residues long. The CDR3 region has the DNA TGTGCCAGTAGTATAGCCGGGAAAACTGAAGCTTTCTTT. This gives the protein CASSIAGKTEAFF.

The V gene is TRBV5-1, the J gene TRBJ2-2; 7 positions agree with TRBD2. V shed 6 bases, J shed 0 bases, and the junction held 5 bases outside the gene matches. The CDR3 totals 15 residues. The germline CDR1 and CDR2 sequences are SGHRS and YFSETQ. The CDR3 sequence: CASTASGPNTGELFF. The CDR3 bases are TGCGCCAGCACCGCTAGCGGACCGAACACCGGGGAGCTGTTTTTT.

V gene TRBV5-1 combines with J gene TRBJ1-1, with a possible D match to TRBD1 (6 bases). This CDR3 contains 14 residues. Germline values: CDR1 SGHRS, CDR2 YFSETQ. V shed 4 bases and J shed 3 bases, with 13 bases lying between them. CDR3 residues: CASSENRVDTEAFF. CDR3 sequence (DNA): TGCGCCAGCAGCGAAAACAGGGTCGACACTGAAGCTTTCTTT.

CDR3 residues: CASSLGLAGGGGQFF. Written as DNA, the CDR3 is TGTGCCAGCAGCCTCGGACTAGCGGGAGGCGGGGGGCAGTTCTTC. The chain carries TRBV7-9 and TRBJ2-1; 14 nucleotides align to TRBD2. From germline, CDR1 is SEHNR and CDR2 FQNEAQ (reference sequence). The CDR3 runs 15 residues. V trimming: 5 bases; J trimming: 12 bases; junction bases outside the gene matches: 9.

The chain has TRBV7-3 and TRBJ2-1; D uncertain. CDR1 is SGHTA and CDR2 is FQGTGA in the germline V gene. The V end lost 0 bases, the J end lost 5 bases, and 8 bases lay between the germline ends. There are 14 residues in the CDR3. Here the CDR3 DNA reads TGTGCCAGCAGCTTAACAGCTAATAACAATGAGCAGTTCTTC. This gives the protein CASSLTANNNEQFF.

This chain connects TRBV19 to TRBJ1-2; tentatively, D is TRBD1 (5 bases). This CDR3 has 15 amino acids. V was clipped by 4 bases and J by 8 bases, with 20 bases between them. Germline loops: CDR1 LNHDA, CDR2 SQIVND (reference sequence). The CDR3: CASSTQGTGSGGYTF. CDR3 bases: TGTGCCAGTAGTACCCAGGGTACCGGTTCTGGCGGCTACACCTTC. Together with reference TRBV19 and TRBJ1-2, the CDR3 gives the full variable domain: DGGITQSPKYLFRKEGQNVTLSCEQNLNHDAMYWYRQDPGQGLRLIYYSQIVNDFQKGDIAEGYSVSREKKESFPLTVTSAQKNPTAFYLCASSTQGTGSGGYTFGSGTRLTVV.

This clone has just one count. The chain employs TRBV30 and TRBJ2-5; TRBD2 aligns across 7 bases. Trimming took 5 bases from V and 5 from J; bases not matched to a gene: 17. There are 16 residues in the CDR3. Germline lookup yields CDR1 GTSNPN and CDR2 SVGIG (reference sequence). CDR3 sequence (DNA): TGTGCCTGGGGGGGAGGGGCGACCCCGCGGGGGGAGACCCAGTACTTC. Translated, it gives CAWGGGATPRGETQYF.

This sequence joins TRBV11-2 and TRBJ2-7, with TRBD2 as a possible D gene (6 bases). Germline CDR1 SGHAT, CDR2 FQNNGV. CDR3 length equals 13 residues. With 5 bases removed from V and 6 bases from J, the gap between germline ends came to 14 bases. DNA of the CDR3: TGTGCCAGCAGCCGGAGGGCCTCCCCCGAGCAGTACTTC. Encoded protein: CASSRRASPEQYF. Using reference TRBV11-2 and TRBJ2-7 for the parts outside the CDR3, the full variable domain is EAGVAQSPRYKIIEKRQSVAFWCNPISGHATLYWYQQILGQGPKLLIQFQNNGVVDDSQLPKDRFSAERLKGVDSTLKIQPAKLEDSAVYLCASSRRASPEQYFGPGTRLTVT.